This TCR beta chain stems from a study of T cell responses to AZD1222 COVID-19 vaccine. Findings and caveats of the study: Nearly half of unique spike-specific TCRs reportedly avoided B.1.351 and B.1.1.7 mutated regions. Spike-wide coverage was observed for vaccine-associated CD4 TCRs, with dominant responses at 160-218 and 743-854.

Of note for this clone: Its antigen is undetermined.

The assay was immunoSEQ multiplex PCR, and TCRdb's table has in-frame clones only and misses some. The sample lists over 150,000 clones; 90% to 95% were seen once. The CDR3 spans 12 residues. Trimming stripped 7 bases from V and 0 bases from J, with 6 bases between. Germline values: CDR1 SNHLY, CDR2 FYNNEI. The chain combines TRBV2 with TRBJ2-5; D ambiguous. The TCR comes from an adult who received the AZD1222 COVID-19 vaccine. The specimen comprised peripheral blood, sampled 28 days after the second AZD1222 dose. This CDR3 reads CASNGNQETQYF. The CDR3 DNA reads TGTGCCAGCAACGGCAACCAAGAGACCCAGTACTTC.